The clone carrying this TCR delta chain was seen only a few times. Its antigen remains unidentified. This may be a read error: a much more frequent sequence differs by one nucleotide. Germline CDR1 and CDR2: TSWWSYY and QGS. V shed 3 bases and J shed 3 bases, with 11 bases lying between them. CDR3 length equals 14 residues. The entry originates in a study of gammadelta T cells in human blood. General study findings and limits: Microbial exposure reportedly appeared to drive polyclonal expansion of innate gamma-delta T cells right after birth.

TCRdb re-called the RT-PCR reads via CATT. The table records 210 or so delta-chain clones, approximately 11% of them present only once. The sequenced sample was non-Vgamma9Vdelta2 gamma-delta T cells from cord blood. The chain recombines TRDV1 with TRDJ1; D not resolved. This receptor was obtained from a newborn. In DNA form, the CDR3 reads TGTGCTCTTGGGGAGTCCACGCCATCCGATAAACTCATCTTT. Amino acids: CALGESTPSDKLIF.